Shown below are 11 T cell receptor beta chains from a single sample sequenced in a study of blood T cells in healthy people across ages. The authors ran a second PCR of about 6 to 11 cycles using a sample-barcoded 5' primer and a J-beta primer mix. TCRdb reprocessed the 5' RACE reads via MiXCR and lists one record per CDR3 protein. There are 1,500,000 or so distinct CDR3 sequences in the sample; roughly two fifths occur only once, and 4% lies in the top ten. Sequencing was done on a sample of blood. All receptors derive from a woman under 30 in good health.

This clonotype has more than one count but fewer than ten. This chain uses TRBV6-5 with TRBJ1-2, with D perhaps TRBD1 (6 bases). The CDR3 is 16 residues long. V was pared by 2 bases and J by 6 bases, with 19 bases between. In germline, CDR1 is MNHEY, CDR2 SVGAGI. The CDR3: CASSYDRSGLWDGYTF. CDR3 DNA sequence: TGTGCCAGCAGTTACGACAGGAGCGGATTATGGGATGGCTACACCTTC.

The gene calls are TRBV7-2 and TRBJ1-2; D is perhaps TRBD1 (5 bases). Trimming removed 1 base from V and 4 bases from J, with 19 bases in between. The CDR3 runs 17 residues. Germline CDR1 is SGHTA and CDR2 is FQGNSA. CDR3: CASSLEKGRVFGYGYTF. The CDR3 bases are TGTGCCAGCAGCTTAGAAAAGGGCAGGGTATTCGGCTATGGCTACACCTTC.

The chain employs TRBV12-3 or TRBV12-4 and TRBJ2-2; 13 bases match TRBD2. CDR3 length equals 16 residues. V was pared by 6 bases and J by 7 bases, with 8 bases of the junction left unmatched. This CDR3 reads CASRGLAGAAGGELFF. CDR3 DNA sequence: TGTGCCAGCAGAGGACTAGCGGGGGCCGCGGGCGGGGAGCTGTTTTTT.

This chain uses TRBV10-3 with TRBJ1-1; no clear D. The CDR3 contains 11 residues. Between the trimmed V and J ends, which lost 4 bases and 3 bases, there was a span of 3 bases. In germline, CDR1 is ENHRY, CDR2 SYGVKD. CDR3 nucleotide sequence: TGTGCCATCAGTGCCCACACTGAAGCTTTCTTT. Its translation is CAISAHTEAFF.

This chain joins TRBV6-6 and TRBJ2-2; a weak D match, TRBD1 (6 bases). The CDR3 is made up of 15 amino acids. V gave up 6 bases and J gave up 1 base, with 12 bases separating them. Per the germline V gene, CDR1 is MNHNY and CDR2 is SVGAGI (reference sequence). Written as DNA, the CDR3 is TGTGCCAGCAGCTTTGAGGGGGAGAACACCGGGGAGCTGTTTTTT. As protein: CASSFEGENTGELFF.

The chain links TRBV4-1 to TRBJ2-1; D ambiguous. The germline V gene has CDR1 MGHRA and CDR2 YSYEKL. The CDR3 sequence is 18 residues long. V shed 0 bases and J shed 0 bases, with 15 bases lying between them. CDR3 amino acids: CASSQDTSRPPSYNEQFF. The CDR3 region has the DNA TGCGCCAGCAGCCAAGATACGTCCCGCCCTCCCTCCTACAATGAGCAGTTCTTC.

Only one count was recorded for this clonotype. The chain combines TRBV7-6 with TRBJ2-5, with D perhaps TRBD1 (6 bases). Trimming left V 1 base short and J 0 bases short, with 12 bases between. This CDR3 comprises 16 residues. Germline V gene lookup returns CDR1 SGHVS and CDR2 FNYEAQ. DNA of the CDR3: TGTGCCAGCAGCTTAGAGGCGGACAGAAACCAAGAGACCCAGTACTTC. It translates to CASSLEADRNQETQYF.

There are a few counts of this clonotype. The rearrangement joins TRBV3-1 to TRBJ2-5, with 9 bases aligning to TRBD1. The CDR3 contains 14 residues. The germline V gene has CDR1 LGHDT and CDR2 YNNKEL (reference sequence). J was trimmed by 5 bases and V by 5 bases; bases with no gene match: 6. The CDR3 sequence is CASSSRQGDETQYF. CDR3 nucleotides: TGTGCCAGCAGCTCCAGACAGGGGGATGAGACCCAGTACTTC.

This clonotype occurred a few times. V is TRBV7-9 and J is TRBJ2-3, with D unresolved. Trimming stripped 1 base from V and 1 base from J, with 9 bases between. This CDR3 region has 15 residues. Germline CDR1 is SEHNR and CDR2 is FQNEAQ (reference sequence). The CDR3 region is CASSLGQSGTDTQYF. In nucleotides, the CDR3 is TGTGCCAGCAGCTTAGGGCAAAGCGGCACAGATACGCAGTATTTT.

The CDR3 is CASIRTGFRDTQYF. The CDR3 nucleotides are TGTGCCAGCATTCGGACAGGCTTTAGAGATACGCAGTATTTT. The V call is TRBV6-6, the J call TRBJ2-3; 7 bases line up with TRBD1. V was pared by 7 bases and J by 5 bases, with 9 bases of the junction left unmatched. The CDR3 sequence is 14 residues long. Germline CDR1 is MNHNY and CDR2 is SVGAGI (reference sequence).

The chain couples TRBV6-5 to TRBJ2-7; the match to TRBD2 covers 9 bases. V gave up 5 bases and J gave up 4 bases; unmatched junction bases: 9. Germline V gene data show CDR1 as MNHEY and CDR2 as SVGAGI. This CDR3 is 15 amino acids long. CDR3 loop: CASSAGTSPGYEQYF. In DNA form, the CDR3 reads TGTGCCAGCAGTGCCGGGACTAGCCCCGGGTACGAGCAGTACTTC.